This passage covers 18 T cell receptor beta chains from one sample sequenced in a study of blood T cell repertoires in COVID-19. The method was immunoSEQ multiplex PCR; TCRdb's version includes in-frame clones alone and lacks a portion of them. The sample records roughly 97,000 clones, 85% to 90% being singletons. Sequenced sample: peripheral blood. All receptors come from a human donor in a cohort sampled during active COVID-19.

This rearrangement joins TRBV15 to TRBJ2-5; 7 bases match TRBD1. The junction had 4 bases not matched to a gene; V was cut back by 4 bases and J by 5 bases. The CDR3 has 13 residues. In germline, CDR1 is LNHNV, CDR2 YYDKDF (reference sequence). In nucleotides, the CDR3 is TGTGCCACCAGCAAGGGACAGTGGGAGACCCAGTACTTC. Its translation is CATSKGQWETQYF.

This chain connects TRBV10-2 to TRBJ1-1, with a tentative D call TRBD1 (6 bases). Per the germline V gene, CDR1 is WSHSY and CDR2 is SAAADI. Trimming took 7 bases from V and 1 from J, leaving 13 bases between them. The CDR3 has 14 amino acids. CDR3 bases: TGCGCCAGCAACTCGGGGGGGCCGAACACTGAAGCTTTCTTT. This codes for CASNSGGPNTEAFF.

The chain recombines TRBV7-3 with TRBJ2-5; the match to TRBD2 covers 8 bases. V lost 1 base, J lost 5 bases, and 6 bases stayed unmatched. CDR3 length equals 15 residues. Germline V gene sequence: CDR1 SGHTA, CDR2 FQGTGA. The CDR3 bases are TGTGCCAGCAGCTTAAGCGGGGGGTCCGGGGAGACCCAGTACTTC. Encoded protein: CASSLSGGSGETQYF.

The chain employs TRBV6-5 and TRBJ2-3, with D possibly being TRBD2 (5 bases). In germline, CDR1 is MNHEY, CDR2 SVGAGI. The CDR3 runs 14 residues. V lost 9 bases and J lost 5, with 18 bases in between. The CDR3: CASTSRVRGDTQYF. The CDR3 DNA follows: TGTGCCAGTACCTCCCGCGTCCGGGGAGATACGCAGTATTTT.

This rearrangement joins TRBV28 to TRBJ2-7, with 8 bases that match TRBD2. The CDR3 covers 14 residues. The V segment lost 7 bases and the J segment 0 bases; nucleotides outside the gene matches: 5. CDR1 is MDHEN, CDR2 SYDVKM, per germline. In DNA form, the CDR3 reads TGTGCCAGCACCCCGGGACTAGGCTCCTACGAGCAGTACTTC. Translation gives CASTPGLGSYEQYF.

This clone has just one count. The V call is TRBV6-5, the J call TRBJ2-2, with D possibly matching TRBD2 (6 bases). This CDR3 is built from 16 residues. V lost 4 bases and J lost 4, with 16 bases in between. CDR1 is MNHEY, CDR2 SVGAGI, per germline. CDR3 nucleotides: TGTGCCAGCAGTTCCCCAGGAGGGGTGGTCACCGGGGAGCTGTTTTTT. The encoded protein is CASSSPGGVVTGELFF.

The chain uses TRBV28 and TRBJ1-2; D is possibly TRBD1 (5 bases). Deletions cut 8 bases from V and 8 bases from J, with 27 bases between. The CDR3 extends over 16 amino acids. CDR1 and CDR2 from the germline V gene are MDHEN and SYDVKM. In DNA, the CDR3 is TGTGCCAGCCTTACCCCGGTGGGAGTCGGGGGGGAAGGCTACACCTTC. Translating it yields CASLTPVGVGGEGYTF.

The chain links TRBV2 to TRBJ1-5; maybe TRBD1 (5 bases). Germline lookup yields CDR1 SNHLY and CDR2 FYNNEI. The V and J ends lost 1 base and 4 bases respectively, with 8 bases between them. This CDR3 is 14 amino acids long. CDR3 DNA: TGTGCCAGCAGTGAAGGACAGATAAATCAGCCCCAGCATTTT. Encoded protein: CASSEGQINQPQHF.

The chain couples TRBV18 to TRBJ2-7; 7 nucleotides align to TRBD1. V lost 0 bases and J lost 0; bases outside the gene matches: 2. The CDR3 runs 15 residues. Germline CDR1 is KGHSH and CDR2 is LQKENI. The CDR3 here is CASSPPGQHSYEQYF. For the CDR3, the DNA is TGTGCCAGCTCACCACCGGGACAGCACTCCTACGAGCAGTACTTC.

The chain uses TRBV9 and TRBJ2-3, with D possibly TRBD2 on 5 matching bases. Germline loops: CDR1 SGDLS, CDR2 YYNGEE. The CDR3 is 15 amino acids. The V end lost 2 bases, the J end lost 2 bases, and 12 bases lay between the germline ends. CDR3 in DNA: TGTGCCAGCAGCGTGAGCCCAGCGGTCACAGATACGCAGTATTTT. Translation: CASSVSPAVTDTQYF.

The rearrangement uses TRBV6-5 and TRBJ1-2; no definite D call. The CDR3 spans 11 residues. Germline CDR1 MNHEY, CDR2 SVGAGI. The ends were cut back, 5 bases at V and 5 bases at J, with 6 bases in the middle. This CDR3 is CASSPGYGYTF. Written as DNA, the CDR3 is TGTGCCAGCAGTCCGGGGTATGGCTACACCTTC.

The CDR3 DNA sequence: TGTGCCAGCAGCAGGGATACGGGGAGGTACGAGCAGTACTTC. Amino acid sequence: CASSRDTGRYEQYF. The chain couples TRBV6-5 to TRBJ2-7; D is possibly TRBD2 (6 bases). This CDR3 has 14 residues. Trimming removed 6 bases at V and 4 bases at J, with 16 bases between. The germline V gene has CDR1 MNHEY and CDR2 SVGAGI.

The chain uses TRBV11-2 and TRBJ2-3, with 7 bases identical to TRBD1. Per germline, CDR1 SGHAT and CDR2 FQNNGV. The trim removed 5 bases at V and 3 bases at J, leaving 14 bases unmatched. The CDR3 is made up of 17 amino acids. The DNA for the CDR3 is TGTGCCAGCAGCCTCCGAACAGGGGACCCCGGGACAGATACGCAGTATTTT. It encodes CASSLRTGDPGTDTQYF.

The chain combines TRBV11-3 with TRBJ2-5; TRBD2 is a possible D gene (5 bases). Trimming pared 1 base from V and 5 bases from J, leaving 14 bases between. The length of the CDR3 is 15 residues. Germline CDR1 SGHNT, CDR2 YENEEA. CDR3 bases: TGTGCCAGCAGCTTAGTACACAGAAGAGGGGAGACCCAGTACTTC. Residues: CASSLVHRRGETQYF.

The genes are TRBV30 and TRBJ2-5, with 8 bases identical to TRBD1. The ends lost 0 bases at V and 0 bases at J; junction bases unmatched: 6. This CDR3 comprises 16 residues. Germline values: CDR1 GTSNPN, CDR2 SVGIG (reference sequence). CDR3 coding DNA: TGTGCCTGGAGTGTACACACAGGGGGTGACCAAGAGACCCAGTACTTC. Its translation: CAWSVHTGGDQETQYF.

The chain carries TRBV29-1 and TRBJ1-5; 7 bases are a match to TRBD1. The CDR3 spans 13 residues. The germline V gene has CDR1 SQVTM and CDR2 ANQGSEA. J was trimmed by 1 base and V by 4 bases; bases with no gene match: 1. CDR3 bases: TGCAGCGTTGGGGACAGAAGCAATCAGCCCCAGCATTTT. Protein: CSVGDRSNQPQHF.

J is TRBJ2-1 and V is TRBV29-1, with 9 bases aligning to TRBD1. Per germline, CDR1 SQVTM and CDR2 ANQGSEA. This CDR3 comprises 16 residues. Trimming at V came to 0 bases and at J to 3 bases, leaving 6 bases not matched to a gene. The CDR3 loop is CSVEDQETGGYNEQFF. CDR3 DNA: TGCAGCGTTGAAGACCAGGAGACAGGGGGCTACAATGAGCAGTTCTTC.

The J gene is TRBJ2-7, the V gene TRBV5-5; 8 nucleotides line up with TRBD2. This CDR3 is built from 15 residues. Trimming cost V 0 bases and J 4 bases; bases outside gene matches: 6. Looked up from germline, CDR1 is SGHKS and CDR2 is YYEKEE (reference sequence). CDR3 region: CASSLAGTSQYEQYF. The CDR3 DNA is TGTGCCAGCAGCTTGGCAGGGACTAGTCAGTACGAGCAGTACTTC.